Sequencing of this TCR beta chain was carried out in a study of blood T cell repertoires in COVID-19 (dated by TCRdb to 2020 to 2021). Regarding the complete study: The collaborator samples originated in the United States, Italy and Spain and spanned the acute and convalescent phases of COVID-19. The samples were drawn from two sources: the first 160 participants of the ongoing ImmuneRACE study, and 950 to 1,500 subjects contributed by 6 global collaborators. The repertoires were released in a freely available public database intended as a resource for research on the immune response to SARS-CoV-2. The dataset comprised deeply sampled blood TCRbeta repertoires from subjects exposed to, actively infected with, or recovered from COVID-19. Where available, HLA class I and class II types were obtained from metadata supplied by the sample provider rather than from assay-based typing. The material from the prospective study consisted of cDNA or gDNA derived from T cells, B-cell-depleted T cells, or PBMCs. Nearly every sample came with metadata listing a de-identified subject ID, COVID-19 status, age in years and sex.

To note about this clone: What this receptor recognizes is not known. No much larger clone is present one base from it, and per-base qualities are unavailable.

TCRbeta CDR3 regions were amplified from genomic DNA by means of the immunoSEQ Assay, a bias-controlled multiplex PCR. The published analysis was carried out like this. The number of nucleated cells in each sample was estimated by amplification of reference gene primers within the assay. To quantify the absolute abundance of each unique TCRbeta CDR3 rearrangement, sequence reads were collapsed and filtered. For each sample, productive Simpson clonality was calculated as the square root of Simpson's diversity index across productive rearrangements. The immuneACCESS repertoire file appears here via TCRdb, limited to in-frame rearrangements. These files lack a portion of the clones; in checked studies, under half of the deficit traces to unresolved V genes, and the cause of the others is not known. That table is the source of V, J and clone size, and D and trimming were worked out from the DNA. The sample table records 150,000 or so clones; under 90% of these occur just once. 15% to 20% of the sample goes to the ten largest clones.

Overall results and qualifications from the work: The quantity of clinical and demographic metadata differed by source and by participant and was supplied without curation.

The germline V gene encodes CDR1 MGHDK and CDR2 SYGVNS. The CDR3 runs 15 amino acids, cysteine and phenylalanine included. The CDR3 DNA has 45 bases and is translated from base 1. V loses 2 bases, J loses 10 bases, and the germline ends lie 15 bases apart. Whole blood was collected in K2EDTA tubes by collaborating institutions according to the institutions' own protocols. For TCRbeta analysis, collaborators shipped samples as frozen whole blood, isolated PBMCs, or DNA extracted from either of those sample types. In this chain, TRBV25-1 is recombined with TRBJ1-6; TRBD1 is a weak D gene call, 5 bases matching. The sequence was obtained from a woman aged 80 or over with acute or convalescent COVID-19. Sample: peripheral blood. The DNA sequence follows: TGTGCCAGCAGTGAAGTTAAAGGGGTCTCCTCACCCCTCCACTTT. Its translation reads: CASSEVKGVSSPLHF. Supplemented by the reference TRBV25-1 and TRBJ1-6 proteins around the CDR3, the complete variable domain is EADIYQTPRYLVIGTGKKITLECSQTMGHDKMYWYQQDPGMELHLIHYSYGVNSTEKGDLSSESTVSRIRTEHFPLTLESARPSHTSQYLCASSEVKGVSSPLHFGNGTRLTVT.